The clone carrying this T cell receptor (beta chain) appeared a single time. Trimming shortened V by 0 bases and J by 1 base, and 6 bases separated the two germline ends. The germline gives CDR1 PRHDT, CDR2 FYEKMQ (reference sequence). The CDR3 spans 14 residues. The data stem from a study of blood T cell repertoires in COVID-19. Data came from immunoSEQ multiplex PCR; TCRdb stores just in-frame clones and leaves some out. The sample has about 240,000 clones, 80% to 90% seen once; the top ten hold roughly 2.6%. This TCR came from a woman aged 25 to 39 with acute COVID-19. The source material was PBMCs or T cells enriched from blood (not recorded which). V usage is TRBV13 and J usage is TRBJ1-1, with D maybe TRBD1 (6 bases). CDR3 residues: CASSLGDRNTEAFF. The CDR3 region has the DNA TGTGCCAGCAGCTTAGGGGACAGGAACACTGAAGCTTTCTTT.